This entry features one TCR beta chain sequence. The antigen is unknown. Template switching created a universal primer site, and the cDNA included unique molecular identifiers. Via MiXCR, TCRdb re-called the 5' RACE reads, giving one row per CDR3 protein. The repertoire has roughly 490,000 distinct CDR3 sequences, over 11% of them found once; the top ten carry about 0.97%. The sample belongs to a study of identical twins. Broader study findings: Twins' excess sharing was less marked for out-of-frame beta sequences. Part of the zero-insertion signal could reflect confounding by invariant MAIT and iNKT cells.

These same data were also listed under a study on yellow fever vaccine responses in identical twins. As reported in that work: Twins reportedly mounted vaccine T cell responses that seemed partly convergent, partly personalized.

The receptor was derived from a woman aged 18 to 35 in good health. Material: CD4+ T cells sorted from blood.

DNA for the CDR3: TGTGCCAGCAGTTTCCAGGGTAGCGGGAGATCCGATACGCAGTATTTT. Its protein product is CASSFQGSGRSDTQYF. The V gene is TRBV28, the J gene TRBJ2-3; TRBD2 aligns across 9 bases. Germline trimming cut 3 bases from V and 6 bases from J; bases unmatched to any gene: 10. Germline CDR1 is MDHEN and CDR2 is SYDVKM. The CDR3 spans 16 residues.